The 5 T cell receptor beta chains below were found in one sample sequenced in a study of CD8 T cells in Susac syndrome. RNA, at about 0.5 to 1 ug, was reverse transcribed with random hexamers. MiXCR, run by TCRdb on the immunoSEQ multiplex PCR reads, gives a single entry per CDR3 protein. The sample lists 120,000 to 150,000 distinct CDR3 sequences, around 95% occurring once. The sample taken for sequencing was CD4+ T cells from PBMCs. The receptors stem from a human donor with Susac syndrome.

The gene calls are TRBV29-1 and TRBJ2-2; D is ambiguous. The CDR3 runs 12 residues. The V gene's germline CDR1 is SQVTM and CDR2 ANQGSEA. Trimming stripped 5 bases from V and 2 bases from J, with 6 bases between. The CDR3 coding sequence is TGCAGCGTTTACACTAACACCGGGGAGCTGTTTTTT. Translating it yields CSVYTNTGELFF.

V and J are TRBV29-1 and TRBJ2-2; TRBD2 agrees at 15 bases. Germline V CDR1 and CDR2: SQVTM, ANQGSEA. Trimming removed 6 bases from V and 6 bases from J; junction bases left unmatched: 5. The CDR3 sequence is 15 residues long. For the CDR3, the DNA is TGCAGCGTCCCCGGACTAGCGGGAGGGCCCGGGGAGCTGTTTTTT. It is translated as CSVPGLAGGPGELFF.

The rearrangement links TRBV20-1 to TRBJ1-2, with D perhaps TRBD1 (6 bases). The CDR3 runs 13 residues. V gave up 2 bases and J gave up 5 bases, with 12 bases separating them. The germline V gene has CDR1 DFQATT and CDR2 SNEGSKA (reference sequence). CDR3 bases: TGCAGTGCTAGAAGGGACATCTTTTATGGCTACACCTTC. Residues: CSARRDIFYGYTF.

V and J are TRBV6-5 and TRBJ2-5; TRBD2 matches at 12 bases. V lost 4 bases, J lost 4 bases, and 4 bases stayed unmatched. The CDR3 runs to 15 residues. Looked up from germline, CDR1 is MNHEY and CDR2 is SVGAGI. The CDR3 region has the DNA TGTGCCAGCAGTTGGGCTAGCGGGGGGGGAGAGACCCAGTACTTC. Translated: CASSWASGGGETQYF.

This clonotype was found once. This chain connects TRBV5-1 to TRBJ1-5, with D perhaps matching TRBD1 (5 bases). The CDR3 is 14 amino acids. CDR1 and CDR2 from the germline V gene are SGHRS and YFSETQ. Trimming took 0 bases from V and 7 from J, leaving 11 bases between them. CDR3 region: CASSLAQGGQPQHF. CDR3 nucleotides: TGCGCCAGCAGCTTGGCTCAGGGTGGGCAGCCCCAGCATTTT.